The table lists the clone carrying this T cell receptor beta chain with a few counts. Its cognate antigen is unknown. A read error may be the cause here, since a much bigger clone is one base away. The CDR3 extends over 17 amino acids. Looked up from germline, CDR1 is SGHVS and CDR2 is FQNEAQ. This specimen belongs to a study of blood T cells in healthy people across ages. A second PCR of about 7 to 12 cycles used a sample-barcoded 5' primer and a J-beta primer mix. Tagging of each cDNA molecule was performed by a template-switch adaptor with 12 random nucleotides. From each sample, at least 2.5 million paired-end reads containing CDR3 were obtained. TCRdb called the 5' RACE reads again in MiXCR, with one record for every CDR3 protein. The sample consists of about 640,000 distinct CDR3 sequences, approximately 30% of them appearing once. Study results and limitations: TCR beta diversity per million T cells fell roughly linearly with age. Lack of knowledge of donor CMV status possibly confounded expanded clonotype changes.

J is TRBJ2-1 and V is TRBV7-8; 11 bases fit TRBD2. The DNA matches TRBJ2-7 better at its end, which makes the J call doubtful. The receptor was isolated from an elderly woman in good health. Sequencing was done on a sample of blood. The CDR3 region has the DNA TGTGCCAGCAGTCTAGCGGGGGGTTTCAGCTCCTACAATGAGCAGTACTTC. As protein: CASSLAGGFSSYNEQYF.